These T cell receptor beta chains were read from a single sample in a study of control samples from healthy donors and cancer patients. Assay: immunoSEQ multiplex PCR; the TCRdb copy retains only in-frame clones and omits some. The sample has 100,000 or so clones; 75% to 85% are singletons. The source material was blood. The receptor source for this set is a woman in her twenties or thirties in good health. CDR3s include the opening cysteine and the closing phenylalanine or tryptophan. A D gene is named only where the DNA matches it firmly. Not all rows give a size; the values are once, few, many and, for expanded clones, a class.

clone_size	d_call	v_call	j_call	cdr3_nt	cdr3_aa
NA	TRBD1	TRBV11-2	TRBJ2-7	TGTGCCAGCAGCTTAGGTCCAAGGGACAGGGGGCGTCACGAGCAGTACTTC	CASSLGPRDRGRHEQYF
NA	NA	TRBV30	TRBJ1-3	TGTGCCTGGAGAGGACAGTACAACACCATATATTTT	CAWRGQYNTIYF
NA	NA	TRBV6-1	TRBJ1-2	TGTGCCAGCAGTGAAGCGGGCAAAGCTAACTATGGCTACACCTTC	CASSEAGKANYGYTF
once	TRBD2	TRBV9	TRBJ2-5	TGTGCCAGCAGCGTAGAAGCGGGGGGCCAAGAGACCCAGTACTTC	CASSVEAGGQETQYF
NA	TRBD1	TRBV15	TRBJ2-7	TGTGCCACCAGCAGAGGAGACAGGGTTCCCTACGAGCAGTACTTC	CATSRGDRVPYEQYF
NA	NA	TRBV2	TRBJ1-4	TGTGCCAGCAAAACCGGGACATCCACGGAAAAACTGTTTTTT	CASKTGTSTEKLFF
NA	TRBD1	TRBV19	TRBJ1-5	TGTGCCAGTAACCAACAGGGGGATCAGCCCCAGCATTTT	CASNQQGDQPQHF
NA	TRBD1	TRBV6-5	TRBJ2-7	TGTGCCAGCGGACAGGGGCACTCCTACGAGCAGTACTTC	CASGQGHSYEQYF
NA	NA	TRBV6-1	TRBJ2-7	TGTGCCAGCAGTGGAACCTTGGGGAGTGGCTCCTACGAGCAGTACTTC	CASSGTLGSGSYEQYF
NA	NA	TRBV7-8	TRBJ1-3	TGTGCCAGCAGCTCCGGGGTCGCTCCCTCTGGAAACACCATATATTTT	CASSSGVAPSGNTIYF
NA	NA	TRBV11-2	TRBJ2-7	TGTGCCAGCAGCTTCCTACAGGGCTACGAGCAGTACTTC	CASSFLQGYEQYF
NA	NA	TRBV5-4	TRBJ2-3	TGTGCCAGCAGCTTGGATGGAAGCACAGATACGCAGTATTTT	CASSLDGSTDTQYF
NA	NA	TRBV15	TRBJ2-3	TGTGCCACCAGGAGGACCGGGACAGATACGCAGTATTTT	CATRRTGTDTQYF
NA	NA	TRBV7-2	TRBJ1-2	TGTGCCAGCAGCTTAGGAGGGGCGGCCTATGGCTACACCTTC	CASSLGGAAYGYTF
NA	NA	TRBV29-1	TRBJ2-7	TGCAGCGTTCGGCGGGGCCTCGTGGGCGAGCAGTACTTC	CSVRRGLVGEQYF
NA	TRBD2	TRBV4-3	TRBJ2-5	TGCGCCAGCAGCCAAGATTTAGCGGGGCAAGAGACCCAGTACTTC	CASSQDLAGQETQYF
once	TRBD1	TRBV6-1	TRBJ1-2	TGTGCCAGCAGTGAAAGTTTACCAGGGGGCGTACCTTCTTACACCTTC	CASSESLPGGVPSYTF
NA	TRBD1	TRBV24-1	TRBJ2-7	TGTGCCGCCGGGGGACAGGGTGTCTACGAGCAGTACTTC	CAAGGQGVYEQYF
NA	TRBD2	TRBV7-2	TRBJ2-5	TGTGCCAGCAGCTTATGGCGGGGGGCCCAAGAGACCCAGTACTTC	CASSLWRGAQETQYF
NA	TRBD1	TRBV11-2	TRBJ1-2	TGTGCCAGCAGCTCGAATAAAGGGGGCTACTATGGCTACACCTTC	CASSSNKGGYYGYTF
once	TRBD1	TRBV5-1	TRBJ1-4	TGCGCCAGCAGCTTGCAGGGGGGCGGAGGGGAAAAACTGTTTTTT	CASSLQGGGGEKLFF
NA	TRBD2	TRBV6-1	TRBJ2-3	TGTGCCAGCAGTGCATCACCGGGACTAGCAGTGACAGATACGCAGTATTTT	CASSASPGLAVTDTQYF
once	TRBD1	TRBV5-4	TRBJ1-4	TGTGCCAGCAGCCAAACGACAGGGCGGGAAAAACTGTTTTTT	CASSQTTGREKLFF
NA	NA	TRBV6-2/TRBV6-3	TRBJ1-1	TGTGCCAGCAGTTACCGGGTTGGGGGGCGCCAACTTGGCACTGAAGCTTTCTTT	CASSYRVGGRQLGTEAFF
NA	NA	TRBV7-8	TRBJ1-5	TGTGCCAGCACTCCGGGATCTAATCAGCCCCAGCATTTT	CASTPGSNQPQHF
NA	NA	TRBV4-3	TRBJ1-4	TGCGCCAGCAGCCTGGGGGCCTCAACTAATGAAAAACTGTTTTTT	CASSLGASTNEKLFF
NA	TRBD1	TRBV27	TRBJ1-5	TGTGCCAGCAAAAAACAGGGGGCGGCCCAGCCCCAGCATTTT	CASKKQGAAQPQHF
NA	TRBD2	TRBV7-8	TRBJ2-3	TGTGCCAGCGGGAACCGGGGGGGAGGAATGAGGACAGATACGCAGTATTTT	CASGNRGGGMRTDTQYF
few	NA	TRBV27	TRBJ1-5	TGTGCCAGCAGTTTGGGGTTGAATAGCAATCAGCCCCAGCATTTT	CASSLGLNSNQPQHF
NA	NA	TRBV4-3	TRBJ1-2	TGCGCCAGCAGCCGGGGGCGAGTACACGGCTACACCTTC	CASSRGRVHGYTF
NA	NA	TRBV4-3	TRBJ1-6	TGCGCCAGCAGCCAGGAGGGGCAGGTTTCACCCCTCCACTTT	CASSQEGQVSPLHF
few	TRBD1	TRBV18	TRBJ1-1	TGTGCCAGCTCACCCCAGGGGGGCACTGAAGCTTTCTTT	CASSPQGGTEAFF
NA	NA	TRBV21-1	TRBJ2-7	TGTGCCAGCAGCAACGCCCCCGCATCAGGTGAGCAGTACTTC	CASSNAPASGEQYF
once	NA	TRBV20-1	TRBJ1-4	TGCAGTGCGGGGAATGAAAAACTGTTTTTT	CSAGNEKLFF
once	NA	TRBV7-9	TRBJ1-2	TGTGCCAGCAGCCCCGAGGGGGGGGGCGCAGCCTATGGCTACACCTTC	CASSPEGGGAAYGYTF
NA	NA	TRBV10-1	TRBJ2-3	TGCGCCAGCAGTGAGTTTCGAACAGCGCTAAGCACAGATACGCAGTATTTT	CASSEFRTALSTDTQYF
NA	NA	TRBV5-6	TRBJ2-2	TGTGCCAGCAGCTCCATCGTAGGGATCAGGGAGCTGTTTTTT	CASSSIVGIRELFF
NA	NA	TRBV4-3	TRBJ1-3	TGCGCCAGCAGCCAAGATCCAGACCGTCACTACTTTGGAAACACCATATATTTT	CASSQDPDRHYFGNTIYF
few	TRBD2	TRBV20-1	TRBJ2-1	TGCAGTGCTAGTTCTAGCGGGCCCGGCCGGTTGTACAATGAGCAGTTCTTC	CSASSSGPGRLYNEQFF
few	NA	TRBV27	TRBJ1-6	TGTGCCAGCAGACTGTATAATTCACCCCTCCACTTT	CASRLYNSPLHF
once	NA	TRBV6-5	TRBJ1-3	TGTGCCAGCAGGACGAGTGGATCTGGAAACACCATATATTTT	CASRTSGSGNTIYF
NA	NA	TRBV4-2	TRBJ2-2	TGTGCCAGCAGCCAAGAAGGCCTAACTTTCGGAGGGGAGCTGTTTTTT	CASSQEGLTFGGELFF
NA	NA	TRBV7-2	TRBJ1-5	TGTGCCAGCAGCTTAGTGGTCGTGGGGAATCAGCCCCAGCATTTT	CASSLVVVGNQPQHF
NA	TRBD1	TRBV29-1	TRBJ1-2	TGCAGCGTCAGGAAAACAGGGGGCGGGTATGGCTACACCTTC	CSVRKTGGGYGYTF
NA	TRBD2	TRBV10-3	TRBJ2-3	TGTGCCATCAGTGGCTGGAGCGGGGGGACAGATACGCAGTATTTT	CAISGWSGGTDTQYF
NA	NA	TRBV24-1	TRBJ2-1	TGTGCCACCAGTGGAACGGATTACAATGAGCAGTTCTTC	CATSGTDYNEQFF